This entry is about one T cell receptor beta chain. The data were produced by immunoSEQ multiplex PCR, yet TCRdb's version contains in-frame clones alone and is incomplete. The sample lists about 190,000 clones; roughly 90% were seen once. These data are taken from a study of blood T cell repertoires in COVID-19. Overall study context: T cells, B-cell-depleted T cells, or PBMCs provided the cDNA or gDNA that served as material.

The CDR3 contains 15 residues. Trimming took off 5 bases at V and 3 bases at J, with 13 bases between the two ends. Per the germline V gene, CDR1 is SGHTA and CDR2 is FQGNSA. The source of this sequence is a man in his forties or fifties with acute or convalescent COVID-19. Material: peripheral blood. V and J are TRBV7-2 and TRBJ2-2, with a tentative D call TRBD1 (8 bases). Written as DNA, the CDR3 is TGTGCCAGCAGCCCACAGGGGGGGGACACCGGGGAGCTGTTTTTT. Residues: CASSPQGGDTGELFF.